This section outlines one T cell receptor beta chain sequence together with its context. A read error may produce the germline difference seen at one junction end. CDR3 length: 16 amino acids. Germline V gene data show CDR1 as SGHTA and CDR2 as FQGNSA. Using a J-beta primer mix together with a sample-barcoded 5' primer, a second PCR was run for roughly 7 to 11 cycles. TCRdb re-called the 5' RACE reads with MiXCR, one entry per CDR3 protein. The sample records about 1.7 million distinct CDR3 sequences, approximately 28% being singletons. The data belong to a study of blood T cells in healthy people across ages.

The specimen sequenced was blood. This TCR came from a woman aged 30 to 39 in good health. V and J are TRBV7-2 and TRBJ2-1, with 14 bases fitting TRBD2. Here the CDR3 DNA reads TGTGCCAGCAGCTTCAACCCGGGACTAGCGGGAGATGAGCAGGTCTTC. Its translation is CASSFNPGLAGDEQVF.